The clone carrying this T cell receptor beta chain was observed a few times. Looked up from germline, CDR1 is MDHEN and CDR2 is SYDVKM. Trimming took 2 bases from V and 8 from J, leaving 18 bases between them. The CDR3 contains 16 residues. Original processing methods: Cell counts per sample came from amplifying reference gene primers. TCRdb's copy holds only in-frame clones and misses some; the assay was immunoSEQ multiplex PCR. That table supplies the V and J calls and clone size; D and trimming were determined from the DNA. The sample contains approximately 290,000 clones, more than 80% of which appear only once. The participants were between roughly 18 and 89 years old and came from roughly 24 US areas. Cohort 3 donors counted as recovered after two negative PCRs, clearance, or resolved symptoms. The source of the sample is a study of blood T cell repertoires in COVID-19. Study in general: T cells, B-cell-depleted T cells, or PBMCs provided the cDNA or gDNA that served as material.

The chain uses TRBV28 and TRBJ1-4; D might be TRBD1 (6 bases). The receptor was isolated from a woman aged 25-40 years who had recovered from COVID-19. The sequenced sample consisted of PBMCs or T cells enriched from blood (not recorded which). The CDR3 region has the DNA TGTGCCAGCAGTTTAGAAGGCGCCAGGCAGGGGGAAAAACTGTTTTTT. Protein sequence: CASSLEGARQGEKLFF.